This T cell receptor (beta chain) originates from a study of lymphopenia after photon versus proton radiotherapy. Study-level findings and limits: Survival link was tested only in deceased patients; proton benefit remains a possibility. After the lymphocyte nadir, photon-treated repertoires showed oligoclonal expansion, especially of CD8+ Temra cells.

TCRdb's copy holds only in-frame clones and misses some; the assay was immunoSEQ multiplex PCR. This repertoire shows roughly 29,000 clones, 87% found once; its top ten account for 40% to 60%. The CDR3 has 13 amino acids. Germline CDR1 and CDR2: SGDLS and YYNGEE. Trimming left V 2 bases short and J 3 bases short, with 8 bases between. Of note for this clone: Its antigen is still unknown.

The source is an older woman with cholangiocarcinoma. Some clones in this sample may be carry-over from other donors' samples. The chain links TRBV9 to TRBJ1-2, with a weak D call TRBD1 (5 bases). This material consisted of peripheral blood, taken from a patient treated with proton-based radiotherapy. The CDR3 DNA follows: TGTGCCAGCAGCGTCCAGGGTGACTATGGCTACACCTTC. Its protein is CASSVQGDYGYTF.